The 18 T cell receptor beta chains in this list originate from one sample, sequenced in a study of shared clonotypes between healthy human individuals. TCRdb keeps only in-frame clones here, not all; method: immunoSEQ multiplex PCR. Here the sample spans more than 2 million clones, approximately 95% being singletons. The sequencing input was naive CD4+ T cells sorted from blood. As for subset: CD45RA+ positively selected. The receptors here all came from a man between 18 and 29 years old in good health.

The rearrangement links TRBV28 to TRBJ1-4; possibly TRBD1 for D (5 bases). This CDR3 is built from 17 residues. Germline V lookup: CDR1 MDHEN, CDR2 SYDVKM. V was pared by 6 bases and J by 7 bases, with 24 bases between. The CDR3 region is CASRPTGRNKSGEKLFF. The CDR3 DNA is TGTGCCAGCAGGCCGACGGGACGGAATAAATCGGGTGAAAAACTGTTTTTT.

This CDR3 is CASSRLTGDTQYF. The CDR3 nucleotides read TGCGCCAGCAGCCGTCTGACAGGAGATACGCAGTATTTT. The chain recombines TRBV4-1 with TRBJ2-3; weak D call: TRBD1 (6 bases). This CDR3 contains 13 residues. Trimming removed 4 bases at V and 5 bases at J, with 10 bases between. CDR1 and CDR2 from the germline V gene are MGHRA and YSYEKL.

V and J are TRBV28 and TRBJ2-7; 9 nucleotides match TRBD1. With V trimmed by 3 bases and J by 13 bases, 7 bases remained unmatched. The germline V gene encodes CDR1 MDHEN and CDR2 SYDVKM. The CDR3 sequence is 12 residues long. CDR3 amino acids: CASSLGTGHEYF. CDR3 nucleotides: TGTGCCAGCAGTTTGGGGACAGGGCATGAATACTTC. Full variable domain (rest looked up from reference TRBV28 and TRBJ2-7): DVKVTQSSRYLVKRTGEKVFLECVQDMDHENMFWYRQDPGLGLRLIYFSYDVKMKEKGDIPEGYSVSREKKERFSLILESASTNQTSMYLCASSLGTGHEYFGPGTRLTVT.

V is TRBV29-1 and J is TRBJ2-3, with TRBD1 as a possible D gene (5 bases). The V end was cut by 0 bases, the J end by 6 bases, with 10 bases between. This CDR3 region has 13 residues. Germline CDR1 and CDR2: SQVTM and ANQGSEA. The CDR3 reads CSVEETASDTQYF. Here the CDR3 DNA reads TGCAGCGTTGAAGAGACAGCGTCGGATACGCAGTATTTT.

The chain combines TRBV27 with TRBJ2-7, with D maybe TRBD2 (5 bases). The CDR3 has 15 residues. Germline V gives CDR1 MNHEY, CDR2 SMNVEV (reference sequence). Trimming removed 0 bases from V and 0 bases from J, with 9 bases in between. CDR3 sequence reads: CASSLSGVYSYEQYF. For the CDR3, the DNA is TGTGCCAGCAGTTTATCCGGGGTTTACTCCTACGAGCAGTACTTC.

This chain links TRBV30 with TRBJ2-5; 7 bases align to TRBD1. The CDR3 is 14 amino acids. Germline values: CDR1 GTSNPN, CDR2 SVGIG (reference sequence). Trimming cost V 2 bases and J 5 bases; bases outside gene matches: 8. CDR3 in DNA: TGTGCCTGGAGTTTTAGACAGGGCGCGGAGACCCAGTACTTC. The encoded protein is CAWSFRQGAETQYF.

The chain is built from TRBV5-4 and TRBJ1-2; TRBD1 agrees at 9 bases. Germline CDR1 and CDR2: SGHNT and YYREEE (reference sequence). This CDR3 spans 15 amino acids. The V and J ends lost 4 bases and 7 bases, in that order; junction bases with no gene match: 11. This chain's CDR3 is CASSAKTGTGLGYTF. CDR3 nucleotides: TGTGCCAGCAGCGCAAAAACCGGGACAGGGCTTGGCTACACCTTC.

This clone was counted only a few times. The chain links TRBV18 to TRBJ1-1, with a possible D match to TRBD1 (5 bases). Germline-derived CDR1 and CDR2 are KGHSH and LQKENI. This CDR3 has 16 residues. The ends were cut back, 5 bases at V and 1 base at J, with 17 bases in the middle. The CDR3 protein is CASSSQGRITNTEAFF. The CDR3 coding sequence is TGTGCCAGCTCATCTCAGGGAAGGATTACGAACACTGAAGCTTTCTTT. The full variable domain, with the rest looked up from reference TRBV18 and TRBJ1-1, is NAGVMQNPRHLVRRRGQEARLRCSPMKGHSHVYWYRQLPEEGLKFMVYLQKENIIDESGMPKERFSAEFPKEGPSILRIQQVVRGDSAAYFCASSSQGRITNTEAFFGQGTRLTVV.

The chain recombines TRBV4-3 with TRBJ2-1; either TRBD1 or TRBD2 may fit D (7 bases each). The CDR3 loop spans 16 amino acids. Germline CDR1 and CDR2: LGHNA and YSLEER. Trimming pared 4 bases from V and 7 bases from J, leaving 20 bases between. CDR3 sequence reads: CASSLHYRQGGNEQFF. Here the CDR3 DNA reads TGCGCCAGCAGCCTACACTATCGGCAGGGGGGGAATGAGCAGTTCTTC.

The CDR3 spells CASSLNRGGSYNEQFF. CDR3 coding DNA: TGTGCCAGCAGCTTAAATCGCGGGGGGTCCTACAATGAGCAGTTCTTC. The rearrangement uses TRBV7-3 and TRBJ2-1, with 8 bases lining up with TRBD2. The CDR3 length is 16 residues. Germline V gives CDR1 SGHTA, CDR2 FQGTGA. The trim removed 1 base at V and 1 base at J, leaving 3 bases unmatched.

V and J are TRBV5-1 and TRBJ1-1, with 8 bases fitting TRBD1. The V gene's germline CDR1 is SGHRS and CDR2 YFSETQ. The CDR3 has 15 amino acids. Germline trimming cut 4 bases from V and 7 bases from J; bases unmatched to any gene: 12. CDR3 in DNA: TGCGCCAGCAGCCGGTTGGACAGGGATCAGGATGAAGCTTTCTTT. Its translation: CASSRLDRDQDEAFF.

V and J are TRBV11-2 and TRBJ2-3; D is unclear. This CDR3 has 16 amino acids. V lost 7 bases, J lost 3 bases, and 20 bases lay in between. CDR1 and CDR2 (germline): SGHAT, FQNNGV. The CDR3: CASIPFPSRKTDTQYF. The CDR3 nucleotides read TGTGCCAGCATTCCCTTCCCATCCCGGAAAACAGATACGCAGTATTTT.

The rearrangement links TRBV6-1 to TRBJ2-7; D is undetermined. The V and J ends lost 7 bases and 6 bases respectively, with 22 bases between them. The germline gives CDR1 MNHNS, CDR2 SASEGT. This CDR3 is built from 15 residues. The CDR3 nucleotides are TGTGCCAGCACCCTGAAGGCCGACCTCACCTCCGAGCAGTACTTC. It translates to CASTLKADLTSEQYF.

The chain carries TRBV11-2 and TRBJ2-7; D might be TRBD2 (5 bases). Germline lookup yields CDR1 SGHAT and CDR2 FQNNGV. V gave up 0 bases and J gave up 0 bases, with 12 bases separating them. The CDR3 consists of 16 residues. DNA for the CDR3: TGTGCCAGCAGCTTAGAGGGGAGAAAGAACTCCTACGAGCAGTACTTC. This encodes CASSLEGRKNSYEQYF.

Notes on this clone: This sample also contains other DNA sequences that code for the same CDR3. This sequence joins TRBV18 and TRBJ1-2; no clear D gene. The CDR3 spans 11 residues. Germline V lookup: CDR1 KGHSH, CDR2 LQKENI. The V end was cut by 3 bases, the J end by 4 bases, with 3 bases between. CDR3 sequence: CASSPGYGYTF. The CDR3 region has the DNA TGTGCCAGCTCACCCGGCTATGGCTACACCTTC.

This clone was observed once. One end of the junction fails to match germline, which may point to a read error. This sample includes further DNA sequences coding for the same CDR3. V and J are TRBV7-9 and TRBJ2-7; 11 positions match TRBD2. Germline CDR1 and CDR2: SEHNR and FQNEAQ (reference sequence). The CDR3 length is 14 residues. The DNA for the CDR3 is TGTGCTAGCAGCTTAGCGGGAGGGCCCTACGAGCAGTACTTC. Its protein is CASSLAGGPYEQYF.

As to this clone: The sample contains more than one DNA sequence encoding this CDR3. The chain links TRBV7-9 to TRBJ2-7; the match to TRBD2 covers 7 bases. Germline V lookup: CDR1 SEHNR, CDR2 FQNEAQ (reference sequence). The CDR3 sequence is 13 residues long. Losses at the gene ends were 2 bases for V and 3 bases for J; bases not matched to a gene: 1. Here the CDR3 reads CASSLRTSYEQYF. CDR3 nucleotides: TGTGCCAGCAGCTTAAGGACTAGCTACGAGCAGTACTTC.

The chain joins TRBV7-9 to TRBJ2-4; no firm D call. This CDR3 spans 14 amino acids. Germline assignment: CDR1 SEHNR and CDR2 FQNEAQ (reference sequence). The V gene lost 1 base and the J gene lost 0 bases, with 4 bases spanning the gap. The CDR3 DNA is TGTGCCAGCAGCTTAGTGGGAGCCAAAAACATTCAGTACTTC. It translates to CASSLVGAKNIQYF.